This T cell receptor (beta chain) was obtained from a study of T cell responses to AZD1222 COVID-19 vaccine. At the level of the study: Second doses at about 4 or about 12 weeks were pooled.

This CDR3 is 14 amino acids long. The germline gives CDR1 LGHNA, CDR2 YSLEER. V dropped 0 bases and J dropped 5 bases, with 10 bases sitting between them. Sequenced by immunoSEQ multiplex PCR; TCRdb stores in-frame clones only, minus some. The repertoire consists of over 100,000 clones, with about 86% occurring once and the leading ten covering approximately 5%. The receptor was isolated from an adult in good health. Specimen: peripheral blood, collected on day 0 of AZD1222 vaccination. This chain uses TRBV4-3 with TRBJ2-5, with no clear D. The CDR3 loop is CASSQDVSTETQYF. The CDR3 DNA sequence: TGCGCCAGCAGCCAAGACGTCAGTACGGAGACCCAGTACTTC.